This is a list of T cell receptor beta chains from one sample in a study of T cell repertoires in cytomegalovirus infection. A single record per CDR3 protein comes from TCRdb applying MiXCR to the reads. Of a few hundred thousand distinct CDR3 sequences listed, over 15% are singletons. Material: CD8+ T cells from PBMCs. The receptors come from a human donor in good health (CMV status not recorded). Some clones in this sample may be carry-over from other donors' samples. The CDR3 runs from the conserved cysteine through the conserved F or W. A D gene is named only where the DNA matches it firmly. The size entry is marked missing in some rows and otherwise reads once, few, many or a size class.

abundance	v_gene	d_gene	j_gene	CDR3nt	CDR3aa
.	TRBV6-6	TRBD1	TRBJ1-1	TGTGCCAGCAGTCTTACTCCTGGGACAGGGATGAACACTGAAGCTTTCTTT	CASSLTPGTGMNTEAFF
few	TRBV6-2/TRBV6-3	.	TRBJ2-1	TGTGCCAGCAGTTATAAGGAGGGAAAGGACAATGAGCAGTTCTTC	CASSYKEGKDNEQFF
many	TRBV7-2	TRBD1	TRBJ2-3	TGTGCCAGCAGCTTAGAGGGGGACAGGGGTTGGACAGATACGCAGTATTTT	CASSLEGDRGWTDTQYF
many	TRBV11-2	TRBD2	TRBJ2-3	TGTGCCAGCAGCCTAGCCCCTCGGCTAGCGGGGAGAGATAGCACAGATACGCAGTATTTT	CASSLAPRLAGRDSTDTQYF
.	TRBV5-8	.	TRBJ2-7	TGTGCCAGCAGCTTCAGGGGGGCCTACGAGCAGTACTTC	CASSFRGAYEQYF
once	TRBV20-1	TRBD2	TRBJ2-1	TGCAGTGCTCCCTCCGGGACTATATACAATGAGCAGTTCTTC	CSAPSGTIYNEQFF
few	TRBV13	TRBD1	TRBJ2-7	TGTGCCAGCAAGGGGGCGTGGGGTCCCTCCTACGAGCAGTACTTC	CASKGAWGPSYEQYF
.	TRBV29-1	TRBD2	TRBJ2-3	TGCAGCGTTGCGGGCGGGGGTGTAGCAGGGGATACGCAGTATTTT	CSVAGGGVAGDTQYF
.	TRBV10-3	.	TRBJ2-7	TGTGCCATCAGTGAGGGCAGGGAGGCCTACGAGCAGTACTTC	CAISEGREAYEQYF
many	TRBV12-3/TRBV12-4	.	TRBJ1-1	TGTGCCAGCAGTTTAGGCGGGGAGAACACTGAAGCTTTCTTT	CASSLGGENTEAFF
.	TRBV9	.	TRBJ1-1	TGTGCCAGCAGCGTAGGGGGGAGTTCGAACACTGAAGCTTTCTTT	CASSVGGSSNTEAFF
.	TRBV4-3	.	TRBJ1-1	TGCGCCAGCAGCCACTCACGTTCTCGGGACACTGAAGCTTTCTTT	CASSHSRSRDTEAFF
.	TRBV4-3	.	TRBJ2-2	TGCGCCAGCAGCCGTAGGGGCCTGAACACCGGGGAGCTGTTTTTT	CASSRRGLNTGELFF
few	TRBV10-3	.	TRBJ2-3	TGTGCCATCAGTGAGTACGATACTGGCAGAGATACGCAGTATTTT	CAISEYDTGRDTQYF
many	TRBV28	.	TRBJ1-1	TGTGCCAGCAGCTTAGGAGCGAACACTGAAGCTTTCTTT	CASSLGANTEAFF
many	TRBV20-1	TRBD1	TRBJ2-5	TGCAGTGCTCTGGACAGGGGGGTGGAGACCCAGTACTTC	CSALDRGVETQYF
.	TRBV28	.	TRBJ1-1	TGTGCCAGCAGACTGCGAACGACTGAAGCTTTCTTT	CASRLRTTEAFF
many	TRBV7-2	.	TRBJ1-6	TGTGCCAGCAGCTTCGAGGGGTTAAATTCACCCCTCCACTTT	CASSFEGLNSPLHF
many	TRBV11-2	.	TRBJ2-2	TGTGCCAGCAGCTTAGCGCCCGACACCGGGGAGCTGTTTTTT	CASSLAPDTGELFF
few	TRBV29-1	.	TRBJ1-2	TGCAGCGTCCTCGGGGGGCGGTTAGACTATGGCTACACCTTC	CSVLGGRLDYGYTF
many	TRBV11-2	TRBD1	TRBJ2-5	TGTGCCAGCAGCTCAAATACAGGGGAACGAGAGACCCAGTACTTC	CASSSNTGERETQYF
few	TRBV6-5	.	TRBJ2-2	TGTGCCAGCAGTTACATGCGTGGCGGCACCGGGGAGCTGTTTTTT	CASSYMRGGTGELFF
many	TRBV28	TRBD1	TRBJ1-6	TGTGCCAGCAGCCGTGTTACAGGGGGGTTTTATTCACCCCTCCACTTT	CASSRVTGGFYSPLHF
.	TRBV7-6	.	TRBJ2-7	TGTGCCAGCAGCAAGCGGACTGCCTCCTACGAGCAGTACTTC	CASSKRTASYEQYF
.	TRBV5-6	.	TRBJ1-6	TGTGCCAGCAGCCCCGGGGGACGGAACTATAATTCACCCCTCCACTTT	CASSPGGRNYNSPLHF
many	TRBV29-1	.	TRBJ2-7	TGCAGCGTTGTGTCAGCCCGCAGGACCTCCTACGAGCAGTACTTC	CSVVSARRTSYEQYF
.	TRBV4-3	TRBD1	TRBJ1-4	TGCGCCAGCAGCCAAGCCGTTGGGCAGGGGGGTGAAAAACTGTTTTTT	CASSQAVGQGGEKLFF
few	TRBV6-1	.	TRBJ1-2	TGTGCCAGCAGGAACCGGGACTCAGCTAACTATGGCTACACCTTC	CASRNRDSANYGYTF
few	TRBV20-1	.	TRBJ2-7	TGCAGTGCTTTGGTCGACAGCTCCTACGAGCAGTACTTC	CSALVDSSYEQYF
few	TRBV12-3/TRBV12-4	TRBD1	TRBJ2-1	TGTGCCAGCAGGCCTCGGGACAGGTACAATGAGCAGTTCTTC	CASRPRDRYNEQFF
.	TRBV7-9	.	TRBJ1-1	TGTGCCAGCAGCTTAAACGGTCCCAGTGAAGCTTTCTTT	CASSLNGPSEAFF
many	TRBV5-1	.	TRBJ1-4	TGCGCCAGCAGGCTGCGGGAGGGTGAAAAACTGTTTTTT	CASRLREGEKLFF
many	TRBV28	.	TRBJ2-1	TGTGCCAGCAGTTTCCCCGAGGTCCATTACAATGAGCAGTTCTTC	CASSFPEVHYNEQFF
many	TRBV7-2	TRBD2	TRBJ2-3	TGTGCCAGCAGCTTACGAGGGCGGGGGGGCGTAGCAGATACGCAGTATTTT	CASSLRGRGGVADTQYF
.	TRBV10-3	.	TRBJ2-1	TGTGCCATCAGCAGACCCGGGACGGACCCGAACAATGAGCTGTTCTTC	CAISRPGTDPNNELFF
.	TRBV12-3/TRBV12-4	TRBD1	TRBJ1-1	TGTGCCAGCAGTGGACAGGGGGCCTTGAACACTGAAGCTTTCTTT	CASSGQGALNTEAFF
few	TRBV7-9	.	TRBJ2-7	TGTGCCAGCAGCTTAGGCAGGGTTCCGTACGAGCAGTACTTC	CASSLGRVPYEQYF
.	TRBV20-1	.	TRBJ2-1	TGCAGTGCTAGAGGCGTCCCATCTACCTACAATGAGCAGTTCTTC	CSARGVPSTYNEQFF
many	TRBV7-2	.	TRBJ1-5	TGTGCCAGCAGCGAGACGACAGGTCAGCCCCAGCATTTT	CASSETTGQPQHF
many	TRBV6-1	TRBD2	TRBJ2-7	TGTGCCAGCGGGCTAGCGGGGGGTGACTCCTACGAGCAGTACTTC	CASGLAGGDSYEQYF
few	TRBV5-4	TRBD1	TRBJ2-2	TGTGCCAGCAGTTTAGTACAGGGGGCAAGCGGGGAGCTGTTTTTT	CASSLVQGASGELFF
few	TRBV5-4	TRBD1	TRBJ1-2	TGTGCCAGCGCGACAGGGGGGCATTATGGCTACACCTTC	CASATGGHYGYTF
.	TRBV29-1	TRBD2	TRBJ2-1	TGCAGCGCCGGGGGTTCTAGCGGGGGTCCTAATGAGCAGTTCTTC	CSAGGSSGGPNEQFF
many	TRBV7-9	TRBD1	TRBJ2-7	TGTGCCAGCAGCGCAGACAGGGGGCGCTCCTACGAGCAGTACTTC	CASSADRGRSYEQYF
few	TRBV19	.	TRBJ2-2	TGTGCCAGCCTGGGCGTAGGGGGATCGAACACCGGGGAGCTGTTTTTT	CASLGVGGSNTGELFF
.	TRBV4-1	.	TRBJ1-1	TGCGCCAGCAGCCAAGACAGGGGATCGAACACTGAAGCTTTCTTT	CASSQDRGSNTEAFF
few	TRBV4-3	TRBD2	TRBJ2-2	TGCGCCAGCAGCCAAGATCTGAGCGGGGGGTTTTTCGGGGAGCTGTTTTTT	CASSQDLSGGFFGELFF
many	TRBV4-1	.	TRBJ1-6	TGCGCCAGCAGCCAAGCTCGGGGGAATGAAAATTCACCCCTCCACTTT	CASSQARGNENSPLHF
few	TRBV6-2/TRBV6-3	.	TRBJ1-1	TGTGCCAGCAGTCCCCAAGGTCCGAACACTGAAGCTTTCTTT	CASSPQGPNTEAFF
many	TRBV7-6	.	TRBJ2-1	TGTGCCAGCAGCTTAGCGGGGGCGCCGGTCGATGAGCAGTTCTTC	CASSLAGAPVDEQFF
few	TRBV6-1	.	TRBJ1-1	TGTGCCACCCAAGGCGGGACCCGTGAAGCTTTCTTT	CATQGGTREAFF
many	TRBV29-1	.	TRBJ2-3	TGCAGCGTTGAGCCTGGGGTCGATACGCAGTATTTT	CSVEPGVDTQYF
many	TRBV2	.	TRBJ1-1	TGTGCCAGCAGCCCCGGTACGGGGTGGGACACTGAAGCTTTCTTT	CASSPGTGWDTEAFF